This T cell receptor (beta chain) appears in the sequencing data of a study of blood T cell repertoires in COVID-19 (dated by TCRdb to the early 2020s). At the level of the whole study: The collaborator samples originated in the United States, Italy and Spain and spanned the acute and convalescent phases of COVID-19. The repertoires were released in a freely available public database meant as a resource for research on the immune response to SARS-CoV-2. A de-identified subject ID, COVID-19 status, age in years and sex were almost always included in the sample metadata. The prospective study material was composed of cDNA or gDNA derived from T cells, B-cell-depleted T cells, or PBMCs. Subjects who had been exposed to COVID-19, were actively infected with it, or had recovered from it provided the deeply sampled blood TCRbeta repertoires that made up the dataset. The samples were drawn from the first 160 participants of the ongoing ImmuneRACE study and from more than 1,000 subjects provided by 6 global collaborators. Where available, HLA class I and class II types were taken from metadata supplied by the sample provider and were not determined by assay-based typing.

What the research found in general, with its limitations: How much clinical and demographic metadata was included differed by source and by participant, and the metadata was provided uncurated.

CDR1 and CDR2, looked up from the germline V gene, are ENHRY and SYGVKD. From the cysteine through the phenylalanine, the CDR3 covers 14 amino acids. The entry retains the CDR3 DNA only, 42 bases that are in frame from base 1. V is cut by 0 bases and J by 3 bases, and the space between the germline ends is 6 bases. Participants in the prospective study were enrolled through a virtual design, were aged about 18 to 89 years, and lived in roughly 24 United States geographic areas. Cohort assignment in the prospective study relied on participant-reported clinical history from a screening survey and a study questionnaire. ImmuneRACE Cohort 3 recovered participants were defined by two consecutive negative NP/OP PCR tests, healthcare professional clearance, or symptom resolution. Each participant in the prospective study had whole blood, serum and a nasopharyngeal or oropharyngeal swab collected by mobile phlebotomists. Over a roughly 2-month period, participants in the prospective study had the option of providing additional blood draws and questionnaires. Prospective study blood samples were shipped either frozen or at room temperature before DNA extraction.

As concerns this clone: It lacks a known antigen. There are no base qualities to consult, and no much larger clone falls within one base.

TCRbeta CDR3 regions were amplified from genomic DNA by means of the immunoSEQ Assay, a bias-controlled multiplex PCR. Under the source paper's analysis protocol: Within the assay, amplification of reference gene primers was used to estimate how many nucleated cells each sample contained. To quantify the absolute abundance of each unique TCRbeta CDR3 rearrangement, sequence reads were collapsed and filtered. For each sample, productive Simpson clonality was calculated by taking the square root of Simpson's diversity index across productive rearrangements. Entries here come from immuneACCESS through TCRdb and include only in-frame sequences with V and J called. Some clones fail to appear in such tables; in the studies checked, an unresolved V gene covers under half of the shortfall, and the cause of the remainder is unknown. V and J calls and clone size are given by that table; D and trimming were obtained from the DNA. Within this sample are some 330,000 clones, with about 92% of them counted one time only. The top ten clones comprise around 20% of the sample.

The chain was built from TRBV10-3 and TRBJ1-5; the D gene is not confidently resolved. This TCR was sampled from a woman aged 25 to 39 who had recovered from COVID-19. Sequences were obtained from PBMCs or T cells enriched from blood (not recorded which). The CDR3 reads CAISESAVNQPQHF. Here is the DNA: TGTGCCATCAGTGAGTCGGCAGTCAATCAGCCCCAGCATTTT.